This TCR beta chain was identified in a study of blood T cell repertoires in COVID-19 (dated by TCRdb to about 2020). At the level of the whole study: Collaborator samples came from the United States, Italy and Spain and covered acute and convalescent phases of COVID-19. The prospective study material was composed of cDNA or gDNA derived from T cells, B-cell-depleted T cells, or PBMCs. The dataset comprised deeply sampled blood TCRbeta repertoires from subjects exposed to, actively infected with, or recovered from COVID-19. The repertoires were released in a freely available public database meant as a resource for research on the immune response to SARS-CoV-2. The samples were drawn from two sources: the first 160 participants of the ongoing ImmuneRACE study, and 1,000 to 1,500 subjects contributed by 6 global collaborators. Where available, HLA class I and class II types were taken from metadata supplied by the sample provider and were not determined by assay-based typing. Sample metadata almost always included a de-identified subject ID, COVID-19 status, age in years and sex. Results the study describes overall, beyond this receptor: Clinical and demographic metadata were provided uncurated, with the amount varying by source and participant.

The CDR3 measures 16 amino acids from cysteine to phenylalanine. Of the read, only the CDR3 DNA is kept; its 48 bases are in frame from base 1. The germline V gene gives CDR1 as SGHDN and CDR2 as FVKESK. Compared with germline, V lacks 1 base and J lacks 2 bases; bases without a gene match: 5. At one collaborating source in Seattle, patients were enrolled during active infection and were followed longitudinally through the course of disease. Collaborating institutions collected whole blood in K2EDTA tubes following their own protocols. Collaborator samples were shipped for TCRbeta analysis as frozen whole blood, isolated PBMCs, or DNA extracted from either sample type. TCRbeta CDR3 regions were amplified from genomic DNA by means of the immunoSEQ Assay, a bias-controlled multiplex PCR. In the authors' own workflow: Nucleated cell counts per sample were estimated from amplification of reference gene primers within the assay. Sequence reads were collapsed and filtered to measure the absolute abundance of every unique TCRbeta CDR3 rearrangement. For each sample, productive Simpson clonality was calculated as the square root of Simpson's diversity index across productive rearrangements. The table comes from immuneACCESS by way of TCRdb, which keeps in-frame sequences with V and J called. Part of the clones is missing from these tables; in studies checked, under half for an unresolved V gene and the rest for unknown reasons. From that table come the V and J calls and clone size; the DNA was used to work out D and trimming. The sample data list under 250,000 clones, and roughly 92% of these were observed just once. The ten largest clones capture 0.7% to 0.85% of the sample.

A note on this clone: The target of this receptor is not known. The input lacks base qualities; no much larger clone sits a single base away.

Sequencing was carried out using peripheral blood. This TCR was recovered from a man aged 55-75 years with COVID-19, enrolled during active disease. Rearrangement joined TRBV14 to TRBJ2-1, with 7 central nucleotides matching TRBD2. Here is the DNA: TGTGCCAGCAGCCAAGGACTAGCTAAACCCTACAATGAGCAGTTCTTC. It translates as CASSQGLAKPYNEQFF. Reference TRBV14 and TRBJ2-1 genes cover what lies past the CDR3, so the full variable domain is EAGVTQFPSHSVIEKGQTVTLRCDPISGHDNLYWYRRVMGKEIKFLLHFVKESKQDESGMPNNRFLAERTGGTYSTLKVQPAELEDSGVYFCASSQGLAKPYNEQFFGPGTRLTVL.